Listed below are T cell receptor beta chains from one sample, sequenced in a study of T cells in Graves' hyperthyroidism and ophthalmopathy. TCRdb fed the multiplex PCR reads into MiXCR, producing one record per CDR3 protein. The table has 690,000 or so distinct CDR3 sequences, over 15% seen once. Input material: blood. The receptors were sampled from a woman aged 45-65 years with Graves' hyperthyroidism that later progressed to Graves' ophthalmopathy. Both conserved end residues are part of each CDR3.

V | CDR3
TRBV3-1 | CASSQVPTTDTQYF
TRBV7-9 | CASSFGSDAGRAFF
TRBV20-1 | CSAMTSTAGETQYF
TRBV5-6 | CASSLLGDLGDYGYTF
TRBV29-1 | CSATTTGGRETQYF
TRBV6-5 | CASSYSGWASYNEQFF
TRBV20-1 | CSAPNRQGADTQYF
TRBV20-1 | CSGSRGLGNTEAFF
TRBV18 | CASSPYHDSQETQYF
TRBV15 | CATSRGRSTQYF
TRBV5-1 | CASSESGTGAGYTF
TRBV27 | CASSSGGVGHTGELFF
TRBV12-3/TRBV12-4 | CASSGAGVRDTEAFF
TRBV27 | CASSLSDYANEQFF
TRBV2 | CASVSGVSYNEQFF
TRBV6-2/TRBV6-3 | CASSYPGQLSTNEKLFF
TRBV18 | CASWTGGFSGANVLTF